This T cell receptor beta chain was profiled in a study of glioma-infiltrating T cells (dated by TCRdb to 2016 to 2017). For the study in its entirety: The study sequenced TCR alpha- and beta-chain repertoires from glioma tissue, from non-neoplastic brain tissue and from matched peripheral blood mononuclear cells. To measure how far tissue and blood T-cell populations diverged, each tissue-infiltrating repertoire was compared against the peripheral blood repertoire of the same patient. Three low-grade glioma patients, several primary glioblastoma patients, and three non-glioma patients who contributed non-neoplastic brain tissue made up the paired cohort. On the study overall, not on this receptor specifically: Group comparisons rested on small numbers: three non-neoplastic, three low-grade glioma and seven or eight glioblastoma patients. Tissue and blood shared very few CDR3 sequences, a result attributed to high CDR3 diversity and limited sampling. VJ-independent divergence between tissue and blood was below expectation in non-neoplastic patients but above expectation in all gliomas, especially low-grade gliomas.

Trimming costs V 10 bases and J 14 bases, and their ends lie 21 bases apart. From the cysteine up to the phenylalanine, the CDR3 has a length of 12 residues. Only CDR3 DNA remains: 36 bases, in frame from the first base. The germline V gene encodes CDR1 SEHNR and CDR2 FQNEAQ (reference sequence). The iRepertoire nested amplicon-rescue multiplex PCR (arm-PCR) platform was used to amplify TCR alpha and beta CDR3 regions from RNA. One-step reverse transcription and amplification used about 95-450 ng of tissue mRNA or PBMC total RNA as input. Following bead purification, Illumina adapters were added by a secondary multiplex PCR, and libraries between 200 and 400 bp were gel-purified. Libraries carried internal 6-nucleotide barcodes used for demultiplexing. Sequencing of libraries was performed on an Illumina MiSeq with 2x220 or 2x250 nucleotide paired-end reads. The authors' analysis ran thus. FLASH 1.2.11 was used to merge paired reads, and BWA-MEM then aligned the reads to the GRCh37 human genome before TRA and TRB reads were extracted. For V and J assignment, an IMGT-derived reference of cassette sequences and CDR3 motifs that included pseudogenes was used. Reads were translated in three frames, and productive CDR3s were defined as those with a C...FGXG motif and no stop codons. A clonotype was defined as a unique combination of a V-J cassette pair and a CDR3 amino acid sequence. Filtering of reads was based on Hamming distance, with the threshold set by the sequence error rate of each sample in mapped regions. TCRdb handled the public reads itself, with Q25 trimming in fastp and clone calling in MiXCR, and kept productive beta chains. Under each unique CDR3 protein, matching rows form one entry showing the most common genes and DNA. Clone size and V and J calls follow TCRdb, not the original study. In all, the sample holds approximately 190,000 distinct CDR3 sequences, and about 32% of those were seen once. The ten largest make up roughly a fifth of the sample.

Details on this clonotype: Its antigen is still unknown. One base away there is no much larger clone; base qualities are not given.

The sequenced sample was glioma tissue, nonneoplastic brain tissue, or PBMCs (not recorded which). The sequence came from a human donor with low-grade glioma or glioblastoma, undergoing nonglioma brain surgery, or in good health (not recorded which). The receptor chain draws on TRBV7-9 and TRBJ2-4, with the D gene too uncertain to name. Read as DNA, the sequence is TGTGCCACCGAAGGTGGGCCCAGAGTTAAGTACTTC. Its protein product is CATEGGPRVKYF. With the portions outside the CDR3 filled from the reference TRBV7-9 and TRBJ2-4 genes, the complete variable region becomes DTGVSQNPRHKITKRGQNVTFRCDPISEHNRLYWYRQTLGQGPEFLTYFQNEAQLEKSRLLSDRFSAERPKGSFSTLEIQRTEQGDSAMYLCATEGGPRVKYFGAGTRLSVL.